This TCR beta chain was documented in a study of blood T cells in healthy people across ages. Alongside a J-beta primer mix, a sample-barcoded 5' primer served in a second PCR lasting about 6 to 11 cycles. TCRdb reprocessed the 5' RACE reads with MiXCR, giving one entry per CDR3 protein. Among roughly 1,500,000 distinct CDR3 sequences, roughly 32% were seen once, and the ten largest hold around 10%. Study-level points and caveats: Age advanced and TCR beta diversity per million T cells fell, roughly linearly. Both naive CD4+ cell counts and diversity were greater in long-lived donors than in aged donors.

Peripheral blood from each donor was collected in a volume of approximately 10 milliliters. Samples each yielded at least 5.5 micrograms of total RNA. V was pared by 3 bases and J by 4 bases, with 11 bases between. CDR1 is MDHEN, CDR2 SYDVKM, per germline. CDR3 length: 14 residues. Notes on this clonotype: No antigen is known for it.

The TCR sequence derives from a woman under 40 in good health. The sequenced sample consisted of blood. The V gene is TRBV28, the J gene TRBJ2-3; D ambiguous. Written as DNA, the CDR3 is TGTGCCAGCAGTTTGTCCGCGCGCGCAGATACGCAGTATTTT. This codes for CASSLSARADTQYF.